This T cell receptor beta chain originates from a study of beta chain features in type 1 diabetes. On the study more broadly: Healthy donors, compared against patients, showed similar age, gender and cell yields.

This CDR3 is built from 15 residues. CDR1 is LGHNT, CDR2 FRNRAP, per germline. After removal of 4 bases from V and 4 bases from J, the junction contained 6 bases not matched to a gene. This clone was recorded a few times. Expressed TCRB transcripts were sequenced because the isolated RNA had all been reverse transcribed beforehand. Using immunoSEQ multiplex PCR, the repertoire was profiled, and TCRdb retains in-frame clones only, with some absent. The sample records 250,000 to 300,000 clones, about 8.5% being singletons. The source material was central memory CD4+ T cells from blood. The sequence came from a young woman in good health. The chain links TRBV12-5 to TRBJ2-2; 7 bases line up with TRBD1. As DNA, the CDR3 is TGTGCTAGTGGTTACGGGACAGTAACCACCGGGGAGCTGTTTTTT. This sequence encodes CASGYGTVTTGELFF.